The clone carrying this T cell receptor beta chain was recorded many times. Its antigen is still unknown. This specimen comes from a study of T-cell reconstitution after alpha-beta-depleted transplantation in children. Unique molecular identifiers tagged the TCRbeta library. TCRdb called the PCR reads again in MiXCR, with one record for every CDR3 protein. The sample carries around 250,000 distinct CDR3 sequences, more than 20% recorded once. Findings and limits, study-wide: Recipient T cells and thymic progenitors that survived gave rise to the high TCRbeta diversity observed at day 60 in some patients. T-cell counts and diversity at one year post-transplant came mainly from newly produced T cells.

The ends lost 8 bases at V and 0 bases at J; junction bases unmatched: 2. This CDR3 is 14 amino acids long. The starting material was PBMCs, obtained before TCRalphabeta/CD19-depleted stem cell transplant. This TCR came from a girl between 2 and 10 years old with Fanconi anemia, due to receive a stem cell transplant. The chain recombines TRBV12-3 or TRBV12-4 with TRBJ2-4, with 9 bases that match TRBD1. CDR3 coding DNA: TGTGCCAGCGGACAGGGGATAGCCAAAAACATTCAGTACTTC. Protein product: CASGQGIAKNIQYF.